The 32 T cell receptor beta chains below all came from one sample that was sequenced in a study of T-cell memory formation after mild COVID-19. TCRdb reprocessed the 5' RACE reads via MiXCR and lists one record per CDR3 protein. The table records 92,000 or so distinct CDR3 sequences, about 13% of them present only once. Sequencing was carried out using PBMCs or a T cell subset sorted from them (not recorded which). These receptors came from an adult woman who had mild COVID-19 (a few samples of this study predate the infection). Cell type and time point are not known.

Sample share makes this clonotype medium-sized. The CDR3 protein is CASSVGFTGPYEQYF. The CDR3 nucleotides read TGTGCCAGCAGTGTCGGGTTTACAGGGCCCTACGAGCAGTACTTC. The J gene is TRBJ2-7, the V gene TRBV3-1; TRBD1 is a possible D gene (6 bases). The V end was cut by 6 bases, the J end by 2 bases, with 17 bases between. Germline V gene sequence: CDR1 LGHDT, CDR2 YNNKEL (reference sequence). There are 15 residues in the CDR3.

This clonotype appeared a few times. The genes are TRBV6-2 or TRBV6-3 and TRBJ2-7; a possible D gene is TRBD2 (5 bases). Per germline, CDR1 MNHEY and CDR2 SVGEGT. This CDR3 spans 14 amino acids. V shed 6 bases and J shed 6 bases, with 18 bases lying between them. In DNA form, the CDR3 reads TGTGCCAGCAGGGCACCCCGGGAAGTAAGCGAGCAGTACTTC. Amino acids: CASRAPREVSEQYF.

The rearrangement joins TRBV3-1 to TRBJ2-7; D remains ambiguous. Germline CDR1 LGHDT, CDR2 YNNKEL (reference sequence). CDR3 length equals 12 residues. V gave up 1 base and J gave up 6 bases, with 7 bases separating them. CDR3 loop: CASSQGSLEQYF. The CDR3 coding sequence is TGTGCCAGCAGCCAAGGATCACTCGAGCAGTACTTC.

The sample holds many counts of this clonotype. The CDR3 DNA reads TGCGCCAGCAGCTTGGTGGGCACTGAAGCTTTCTTT. Translating it yields CASSLVGTEAFF. The chain joins TRBV5-1 to TRBJ1-1; D is uncertain. V was clipped by 0 bases and J by 4 bases, with 4 bases between them. Germline V gene lookup returns CDR1 SGHRS and CDR2 YFSETQ. The CDR3 is 12 amino acids. The full variable domain, rest sourced from reference TRBV5-1 and TRBJ1-1, is KAGVTQTPRYLIKTRGQQVTLSCSPISGHRSVSWYQQTPGQGLQFLFEYFSETQRNKGNFPGRFSGRQFSNSRSEMNVSTLELGDSALYLCASSLVGTEAFFGQGTRLTVV.

The chain is built from TRBV7-9 and TRBJ2-1, with D perhaps assigned TRBD1 or TRBD2 (5 bases each). The CDR3 contains 11 residues. V was shortened by 8 bases and J by 9 bases, with 11 bases between the two germline ends. CDR1 is SEHNR, CDR2 FQNEAQ, per germline (reference sequence). The CDR3, as DNA: TGTGCCAGCGGGTGGGACGGTGAGCAGTTCTTC. This encodes CASGWDGEQFF.

This clonotype was seen ten or more times. The gene calls are TRBV10-3 and TRBJ2-7; TRBD2 agrees at 7 bases. V shed 3 bases and J 5 bases; nucleotides not matched to a gene: 10. The germline gives CDR1 ENHRY, CDR2 SYGVKD. CDR3 length: 15 residues. CDR3 sequence: CAISDPASSGNEQYF. CDR3 bases: TGTGCCATCAGTGACCCGGCTTCCAGCGGGAACGAGCAGTACTTC.

V and J are TRBV11-1 and TRBJ2-7, with D unresolved. This CDR3 has 11 amino acids. The V gene lost 4 bases and the J gene lost 5 bases, with 6 bases spanning the gap. The germline gives CDR1 SGHAT, CDR2 FQDESV (reference sequence). The CDR3 protein is CASSYENEQYF. The CDR3 nucleotides read TGTGCCAGCAGCTACGAGAACGAGCAGTACTTC.

This clonotype occurred a few times. The chain joins TRBV20-1 to TRBJ1-1; TRBD1 agrees at 11 bases. This CDR3 region has 17 residues. The ends lost 3 bases at V and 4 bases at J; junction bases unmatched: 13. Germline lookup yields CDR1 DFQATT and CDR2 SNEGSKA (reference sequence). As DNA, the CDR3 is TGCAGTGCTAGGGATTCCGGGACAGGGGGGAGCGGCACTGAAGCTTTCTTT. It is translated as CSARDSGTGGSGTEAFF.

The sample holds a few counts of this clonotype. This rearrangement joins TRBV30 to TRBJ1-1; D ambiguous. Germline CDR1 GTSNPN, CDR2 SVGIG (reference sequence). CDR3 length equals 13 residues. Trimming stripped 0 bases from V and 4 bases from J, with 9 bases between. The CDR3 loop is CAWSVSQTTEAFF. The CDR3 DNA reads as TGTGCCTGGAGTGTTTCGCAGACCACTGAAGCTTTCTTT.

This clonotype has ten or more counts. The chain joins TRBV20-1 to TRBJ2-3; 8 bases map to TRBD2. Germline values: CDR1 DFQATT, CDR2 SNEGSKA (reference sequence). The CDR3 has 15 amino acids. With 2 bases clipped from V and 6 bases from J, the junction kept 10 bases outside the gene matches. CDR3 amino acids: CSARTEAGVWDTQYF. The CDR3 DNA follows: TGCAGTGCTAGAACCGAAGCGGGAGTTTGGGATACGCAGTATTTT.

This chain connects TRBV7-3 to TRBJ1-6, with D uncertain. V lost 2 bases and J lost 7, with 9 bases in between. Per germline, CDR1 SGHTA and CDR2 FQGTGA. The length of the CDR3 is 14 residues. DNA for the CDR3: TGTGCCAGCAGCTTAGGAATTAAGAATTCACCCCTCCACTTT. It yields the protein CASSLGIKNSPLHF.

The chain employs TRBV7-9 and TRBJ1-4; the match to TRBD1 covers 7 bases. CDR3 length: 16 amino acids. Per the germline V gene, CDR1 is SEHNR and CDR2 is FQNEAQ (reference sequence). V lost 3 bases, J lost 3 bases, and 7 bases stayed unmatched. The CDR3 sequence is CASSLRDRDSNEKLFF. The CDR3 DNA reads as TGTGCCAGCAGCTTGAGGGACAGAGACTCTAATGAAAAACTGTTTTTT.

This clonotype appeared a few times. The chain combines TRBV29-1 with TRBJ1-2, with 7 bases aligning to TRBD1. The CDR3 contains 12 residues. Germline values: CDR1 SQVTM, CDR2 ANQGSEA. With V trimmed by 7 bases and J by 8 bases, 10 bases remained unmatched. The CDR3 nucleotides are TGCAGCGAGAAAACAGGGGTTGACGGCTACACCTTC. It encodes CSEKTGVDGYTF. Drawing the rest from reference TRBV29-1 and TRBJ1-2, the complete variable domain is SAVISQKPSRDICQRGTSLTIQCQVDSQVTMMFWYRQQPGQSLTLIATANQGSEATYESGFVIDKFPISRPNLTFSTLTVSNMSPEDSSIYLCSEKTGVDGYTFGSGTRLTVV.

At least ten counts were recorded for this clonotype. V and J are TRBV20-1 and TRBJ2-7; 16 bases are shared with TRBD2. CDR1 and CDR2 (germline): DFQATT, SNEGSKA (reference sequence). V shed 5 bases and J 6 bases; nucleotides not matched to a gene: 7. The CDR3 length is 15 residues. CDR3 sequence (DNA): TGCAGTGCTCGGGGACTAGCGGGGGGGCCGAGCGAGCAGTACTTC. This translates into CSARGLAGGPSEQYF.

This clonotype was picked up a small number of times. J is TRBJ2-7 and V is TRBV6-5; no clear D gene. Germline V CDR1 and CDR2: MNHEY, SVGAGI. V was cut by 6 bases and J by 3 bases, with 12 bases left in between. The CDR3 runs 13 residues. Written as DNA, the CDR3 is TGTGCCAGCAGCCCCGCCGGCATCTACGAGCAGTACTTC. Protein product: CASSPAGIYEQYF.

There are a few counts of this clonotype. The chain recombines TRBV11-1 with TRBJ2-3, with TRBD1 matching over 10 bases. The J segment lost 2 bases and the V segment lost 5 bases, leaving 7 bases of the junction unmatched. The CDR3 sequence is 16 residues long. Germline V lookup: CDR1 SGHAT, CDR2 FQDESV (reference sequence). CDR3: CASSTRTGGLTDTQYF. Written as DNA, the CDR3 is TGTGCCAGCAGCACCCGGACAGGGGGGCTCACAGATACGCAGTATTTT.

V and J are TRBV4-3 and TRBJ1-5; TRBD1 might be the D (5 bases). The CDR3 is 16 residues long. V was pared by 0 bases and J by 3 bases, with 12 bases between. CDR1 LGHNA and CDR2 YSLEER come from the germline V gene. CDR3 protein: CASSQELGEDNQPQHF. CDR3 in DNA: TGCGCCAGCAGCCAAGAATTAGGGGAGGACAATCAGCCCCAGCATTTT.

This clonotype was picked up a small number of times. This CDR3 is CATSEASTGGDEQFF. The CDR3 nucleotides read TGTGCCACCAGTGAGGCGTCGACAGGGGGCGATGAGCAGTTCTTC. The rearrangement joins TRBV24-1 to TRBJ2-1; the match to TRBD1 covers 10 bases. Germline CDR1 is KGHDR and CDR2 is SFDVKD. This CDR3 comprises 15 residues. J was trimmed by 8 bases and V by 4 bases; bases with no gene match: 7.

The chain links TRBV13 to TRBJ2-3; D might be TRBD2 (6 bases). CDR3 length equals 15 residues. The V and J ends lost 7 bases and 0 bases respectively, with 14 bases between them. Germline CDR1 is PRHDT and CDR2 is FYEKMQ (reference sequence). CDR3 in DNA: TGTGCCAGCAACTCCCGGGGGTTTAGCACAGATACGCAGTATTTT. It codes for CASNSRGFSTDTQYF.

This clonotype was found many times. CDR3 sequence (DNA): TGTGCCAGCAGCTGGGGTATTAGCTACGAGCAGTACTTC. Residues: CASSWGISYEQYF. This chain uses TRBV6-6 with TRBJ2-7, with D unclear. V was clipped by 6 bases and J by 3 bases, with 12 bases between them. Germline V gives CDR1 MNHNY, CDR2 SVGAGI (reference sequence). This CDR3 has 13 amino acids.

The CDR3 coding sequence is TGCGCCAGCAGCCAAGATCGCGGCGCCGGGGAGCTGTTTTTT. Translation: CASSQDRGAGELFF. V is TRBV4-1 and J is TRBJ2-2; D unresolved. Germline CDR1 MGHRA, CDR2 YSYEKL. This CDR3 is 14 amino acids long. V lost 0 bases to trimming and J lost 6 bases, with 8 bases between them.

A few counts support this clonotype. V gene TRBV20-1 combines with J gene TRBJ2-7; 11 nucleotides line up with TRBD1. This CDR3 comprises 15 residues. Germline CDR1 and CDR2: DFQATT and SNEGSKA (reference sequence). Losses at the gene ends were 7 bases for V and 2 bases for J; bases not matched to a gene: 10. For the CDR3, the DNA is TGCAGTGTCCCCCAAAGGGACAGGGGGGCCTACGAGCAGTACTTC. Translation gives CSVPQRDRGAYEQYF.

This clonotype was detected only a few times. The rearrangement links TRBV7-8 to TRBJ1-1; possible D gene TRBD1, 5 bases. Trimming cost V 5 bases and J 0 bases, with 13 bases left between them. The CDR3 totals 15 residues. The germline V gene encodes CDR1 SGHVS and CDR2 FQNEAQ. The CDR3, as DNA: TGTGCCAGCAGCCACACAGGCAGAATGAACACTGAAGCTTTCTTT. Amino acid sequence: CASSHTGRMNTEAFF.

This clonotype showed up just a few times. This chain uses TRBV20-1 with TRBJ2-7; perhaps D is TRBD1 or TRBD2 (5 bases each). This CDR3 spans 13 amino acids. The germline gives CDR1 DFQATT, CDR2 SNEGSKA (reference sequence). V was trimmed by 3 bases and J by 1 base, leaving 10 bases between them. The CDR3 coding sequence is TGCAGTGCTAGGTGGGGGAATTCCTACGAGCAGTACTTC. Translation gives CSARWGNSYEQYF.

This clonotype was counted a few times. The rearrangement links TRBV9 to TRBJ2-1; 8 bases agree with TRBD2. The CDR3 is 13 amino acids. The V and J ends lost 3 bases and 10 bases, in that order; junction bases with no gene match: 6. In germline, CDR1 is SGDLS, CDR2 YYNGEE. The CDR3 coding sequence is TGTGCCAGCAGCGGGACCACTAGCGGAGAGCAGTTCTTC. Residues: CASSGTTSGEQFF.

This clonotype was detected a few times. The chain uses TRBV21-1 and TRBJ2-7. TRBV21-1 counts as a pseudogene. This CDR3 is 13 amino acids long. This CDR3 reads CASRLTLSYEQYF. The CDR3 DNA sequence: TGTGCCAGCAGATTAACCCTCTCCTACGAGCAGTACTTC.

This clonotype turned up a few times. The CDR3 DNA reads as TGTGCCAGTAGCGAGAGGGACCCCGTGATGGGTACGCAGTATTTT. Translation: CASSERDPVMGTQYF. The rearrangement uses TRBV19 and TRBJ2-3, with D perhaps given as TRBD1 or TRBD2 (5 bases each). V gave up 6 bases and J gave up 8 bases, with 21 bases separating them. The CDR3 extends over 15 amino acids. Looked up from germline, CDR1 is LNHDA and CDR2 is SQIVND (reference sequence).

Only a few counts were recorded for this clonotype. The V gene is TRBV4-3, the J gene TRBJ2-6, with D hard to call. The CDR3 runs to 21 residues. Trimming left V 0 bases short and J 0 bases short, with 21 bases between. Looked up from germline, CDR1 is LGHNA and CDR2 is YSLEER. The CDR3 loop is CASSQDGVVGSLLSGANVLTF. CDR3 in DNA: TGCGCCAGCAGCCAAGATGGGGTTGTGGGCAGCCTTCTCTCTGGGGCCAACGTCCTGACTTTC.

This clonotype was picked up a small number of times. V usage is TRBV20-1 and J usage is TRBJ2-1; possibly TRBD2 for D (6 bases). The CDR3 has 15 residues. Germline V gene data show CDR1 as DFQATT and CDR2 as SNEGSKA (reference sequence). Trimming stripped 0 bases from V and 1 base from J, with 10 bases between. The CDR3 here is CSAREVAESYNEQFF. For the CDR3, the DNA is TGCAGTGCTAGAGAGGTAGCGGAGTCCTACAATGAGCAGTTCTTC.

The table lists this clonotype with a few counts. The rearrangement links TRBV20-1 to TRBJ1-5; D is undetermined. The ends were cut back, 3 bases at V and 6 bases at J, with 18 bases in the middle. The CDR3 consists of 15 residues. From germline, CDR1 is DFQATT and CDR2 SNEGSKA (reference sequence). CDR3 sequence (DNA): TGCAGTGCTAGTATTCCAGAGGAGTTTGGTCAGCCCCAGCATTTT. Its translation is CSASIPEEFGQPQHF.

Only a few counts were recorded for this clonotype. V and J are TRBV7-9 and TRBJ2-7, with 9 nucleotides matching TRBD1. The CDR3 consists of 14 residues. With V trimmed by 5 bases and J by 3 bases, 5 bases remained unmatched. Germline V gene data show CDR1 as SEHNR and CDR2 as FQNEAQ (reference sequence). Written as DNA, the CDR3 is TGTGCCAGCAGCCAGACGACAGGGGGCTACGAGCAGTACTTC. Encoded protein: CASSQTTGGYEQYF.

In its sample, this clonotype was seen a few times. The J gene is TRBJ2-1, the V gene TRBV29-1; no clear D. Trimming pared 8 bases from V and 9 bases from J, leaving 11 bases between. CDR1 is SQVTM, CDR2 ANQGSEA, per germline. This CDR3 region has 10 residues. CDR3 nucleotide sequence: TGCAGCCATTCCGATGTTGAGCAGTTCTTC. Residues: CSHSDVEQFF.